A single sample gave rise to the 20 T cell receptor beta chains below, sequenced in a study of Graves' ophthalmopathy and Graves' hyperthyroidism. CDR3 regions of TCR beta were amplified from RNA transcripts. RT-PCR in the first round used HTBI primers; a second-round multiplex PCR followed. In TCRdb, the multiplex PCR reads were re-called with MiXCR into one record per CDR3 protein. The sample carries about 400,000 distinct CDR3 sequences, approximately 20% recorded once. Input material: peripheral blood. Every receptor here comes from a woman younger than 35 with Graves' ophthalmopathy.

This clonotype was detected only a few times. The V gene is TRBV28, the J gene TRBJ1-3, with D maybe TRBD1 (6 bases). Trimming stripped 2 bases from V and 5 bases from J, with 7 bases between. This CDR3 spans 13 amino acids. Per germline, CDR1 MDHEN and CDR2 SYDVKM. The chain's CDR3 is CASSLTGRNTIYF. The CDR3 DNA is TGTGCCAGCAGTTTAACAGGGAGAAACACCATATATTTT. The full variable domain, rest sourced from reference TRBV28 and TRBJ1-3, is DVKVTQSSRYLVKRTGEKVFLECVQDMDHENMFWYRQDPGLGLRLIYFSYDVKMKEKGDIPEGYSVSREKKERFSLILESASTNQTSMYLCASSLTGRNTIYFGEGSWLTVV.

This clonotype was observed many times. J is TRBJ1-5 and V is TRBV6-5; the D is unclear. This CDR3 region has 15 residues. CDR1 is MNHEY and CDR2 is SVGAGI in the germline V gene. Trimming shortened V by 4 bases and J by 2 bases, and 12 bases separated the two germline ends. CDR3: CASSSVWGGNQPQHF. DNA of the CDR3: TGTGCCAGCAGTTCGGTATGGGGAGGCAATCAGCCCCAGCATTTT.

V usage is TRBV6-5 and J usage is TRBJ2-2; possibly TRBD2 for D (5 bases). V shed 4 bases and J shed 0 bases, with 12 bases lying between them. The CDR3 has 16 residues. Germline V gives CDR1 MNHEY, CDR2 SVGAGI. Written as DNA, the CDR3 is TGTGCCAGCAGTTTTGTGCGGGTCTCGAACACCGGGGAGCTGTTTTTT. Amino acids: CASSFVRVSNTGELFF.

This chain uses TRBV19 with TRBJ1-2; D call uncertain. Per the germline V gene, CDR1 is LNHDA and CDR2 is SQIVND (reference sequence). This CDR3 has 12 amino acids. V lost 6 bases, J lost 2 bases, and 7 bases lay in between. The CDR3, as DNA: TGTGCCAGTAGCCCCGCAAACTATGGCTACACCTTC. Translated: CASSPANYGYTF. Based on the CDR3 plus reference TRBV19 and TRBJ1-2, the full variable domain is DGGITQSPKYLFRKEGQNVTLSCEQNLNHDAMYWYRQDPGQGLRLIYYSQIVNDFQKGDIAEGYSVSREKKESFPLTVTSAQKNPTAFYLCASSPANYGYTFGSGTRLTVV.

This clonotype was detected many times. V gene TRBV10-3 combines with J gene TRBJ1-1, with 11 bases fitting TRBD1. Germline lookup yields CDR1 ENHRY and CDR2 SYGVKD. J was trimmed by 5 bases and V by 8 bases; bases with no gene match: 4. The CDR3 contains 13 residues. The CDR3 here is CAIGGQGGTEAFF. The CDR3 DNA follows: TGTGCCATCGGGGGACAGGGGGGGACTGAAGCTTTCTTT.

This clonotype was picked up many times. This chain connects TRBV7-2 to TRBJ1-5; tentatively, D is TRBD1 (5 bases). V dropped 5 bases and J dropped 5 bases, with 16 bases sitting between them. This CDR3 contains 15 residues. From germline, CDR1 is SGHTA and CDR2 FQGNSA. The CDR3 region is CASSRQGALDQPQHF. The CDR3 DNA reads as TGTGCCAGCAGCCGTCAGGGTGCCCTCGATCAGCCCCAGCATTTT.

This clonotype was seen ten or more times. CDR3 protein: CASSWGQPGLAGGPREQYF. CDR3 DNA sequence: TGTGCCAGCAGTTGGGGACAGCCGGGACTAGCGGGAGGGCCGAGGGAGCAGTACTTC. This chain links TRBV12-3 or TRBV12-4 with TRBJ2-7; the match to TRBD2 covers 16 bases. This CDR3 contains 19 residues. The J segment lost 7 bases and the V segment lost 4 bases, leaving 16 bases of the junction unmatched.

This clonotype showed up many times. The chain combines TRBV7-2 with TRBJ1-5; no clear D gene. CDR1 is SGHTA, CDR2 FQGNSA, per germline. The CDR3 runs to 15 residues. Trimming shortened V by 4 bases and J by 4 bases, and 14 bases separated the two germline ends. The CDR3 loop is CASSYSPVSNQPQHF. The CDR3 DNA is TGTGCCAGCAGCTATAGCCCAGTCAGTAATCAGCCCCAGCATTTT.

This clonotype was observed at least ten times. The CDR3 spells CASSQNRIDTEAFF. CDR3 sequence (DNA): TGCGCCAGCAGCCAAAACAGGATTGACACTGAAGCTTTCTTT. The V and J genes are TRBV4-1 and TRBJ1-1; TRBD1 might be the D (5 bases). The CDR3 has 14 residues. Germline assignment: CDR1 MGHRA and CDR2 YSYEKL. Between the trimmed V and J ends, which lost 2 bases and 3 bases, there was a span of 10 bases.

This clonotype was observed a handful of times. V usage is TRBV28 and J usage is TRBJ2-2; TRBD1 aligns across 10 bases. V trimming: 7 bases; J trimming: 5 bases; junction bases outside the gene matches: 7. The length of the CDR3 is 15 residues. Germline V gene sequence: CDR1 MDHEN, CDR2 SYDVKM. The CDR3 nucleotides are TGTGCCAGCAACCCGATGGGACAGGGGACCGGGGAGCTGTTTTTT. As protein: CASNPMGQGTGELFF.

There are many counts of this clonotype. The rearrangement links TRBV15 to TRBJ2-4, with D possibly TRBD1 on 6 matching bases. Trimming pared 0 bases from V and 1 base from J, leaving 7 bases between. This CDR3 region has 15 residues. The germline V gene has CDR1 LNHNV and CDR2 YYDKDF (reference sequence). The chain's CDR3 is CATSRDRGAKNIQYF. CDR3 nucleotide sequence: TGTGCCACCAGCAGAGACAGGGGTGCCAAAAACATTCAGTACTTC.

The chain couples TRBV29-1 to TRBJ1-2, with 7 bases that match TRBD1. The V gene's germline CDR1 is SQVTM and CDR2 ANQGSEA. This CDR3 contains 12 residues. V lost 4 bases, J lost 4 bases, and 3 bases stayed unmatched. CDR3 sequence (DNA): TGCAGCGTTGGACAGGGAAGCTATGGCTACACCTTC. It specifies CSVGQGSYGYTF.

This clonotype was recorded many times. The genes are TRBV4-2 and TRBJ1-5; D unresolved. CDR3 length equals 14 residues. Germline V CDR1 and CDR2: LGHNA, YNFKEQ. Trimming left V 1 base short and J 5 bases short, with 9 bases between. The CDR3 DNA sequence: TGTGCCAGCAGCCAAGGATATGGGTATCAGCCCCAGCATTTT. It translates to CASSQGYGYQPQHF.

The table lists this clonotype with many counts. The CDR3 protein is CSARDPDRVPYEQYF. The DNA of the CDR3 is TGCAGTGCTAGAGATCCTGACAGGGTACCCTACGAGCAGTACTTC. The chain recombines TRBV20-1 with TRBJ2-7; 7 bases are a match to TRBD1. Germline CDR1 and CDR2: DFQATT and SNEGSKA (reference sequence). The CDR3 is 15 amino acids. The trim removed 0 bases at V and 2 bases at J, leaving 7 bases unmatched.

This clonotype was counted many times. DNA of the CDR3: TGTGCCAGCAGCTTATTTGGGACAGGGGGTTATGGCTACACCTTC. This gives the protein CASSLFGTGGYGYTF. This chain joins TRBV7-2 and TRBJ1-2, with TRBD1 identical over 11 bases. The length of the CDR3 is 15 residues. In germline, CDR1 is SGHTA, CDR2 FQGNSA. The V and J ends lost 2 bases and 5 bases, in that order; junction bases with no gene match: 4.

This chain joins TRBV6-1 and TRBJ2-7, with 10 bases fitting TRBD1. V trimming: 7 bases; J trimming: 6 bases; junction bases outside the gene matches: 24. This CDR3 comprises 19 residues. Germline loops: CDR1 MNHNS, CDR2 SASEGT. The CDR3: CASTQGTGTGALGYLEQYF. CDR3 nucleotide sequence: TGTGCCAGCACTCAAGGGACCGGGACAGGGGCGCTGGGGTATCTCGAGCAGTACTTC.

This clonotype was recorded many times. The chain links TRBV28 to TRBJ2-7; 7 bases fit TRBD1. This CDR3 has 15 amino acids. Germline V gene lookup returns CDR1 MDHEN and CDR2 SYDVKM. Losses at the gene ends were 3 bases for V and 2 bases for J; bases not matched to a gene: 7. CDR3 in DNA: TGTGCCAGCAGTTTTGGGGACAGCAGGACCTACGAGCAGTACTTC. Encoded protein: CASSFGDSRTYEQYF.

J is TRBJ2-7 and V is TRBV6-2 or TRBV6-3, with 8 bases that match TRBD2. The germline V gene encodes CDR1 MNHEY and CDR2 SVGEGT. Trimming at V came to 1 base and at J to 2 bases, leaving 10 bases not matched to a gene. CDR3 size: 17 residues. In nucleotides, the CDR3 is TGTGCCAGCAGTTACTACGACGCGAGCGGGGGTACCTACGAGCAGTACTTC. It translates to CASSYYDASGGTYEQYF.

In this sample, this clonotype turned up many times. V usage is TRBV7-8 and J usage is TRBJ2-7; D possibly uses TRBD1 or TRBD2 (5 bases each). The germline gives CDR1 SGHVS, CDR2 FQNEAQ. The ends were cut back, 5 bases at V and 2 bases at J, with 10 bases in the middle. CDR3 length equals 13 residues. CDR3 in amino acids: CASSRRGPYEQYF. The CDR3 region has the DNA TGTGCCAGCAGCCGCCGGGGCCCCTACGAGCAGTACTTC. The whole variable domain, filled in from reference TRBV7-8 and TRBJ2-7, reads GAGVSQSPRYKVAKRGQDVALRCDPISGHVSLFWYQQALGQGPEFLTYFQNEAQLDKSGLPSDRFFAERPEGSVSTLKIQRTQQEDSAVYLCASSRRGPYEQYFGPGTRLTVT.

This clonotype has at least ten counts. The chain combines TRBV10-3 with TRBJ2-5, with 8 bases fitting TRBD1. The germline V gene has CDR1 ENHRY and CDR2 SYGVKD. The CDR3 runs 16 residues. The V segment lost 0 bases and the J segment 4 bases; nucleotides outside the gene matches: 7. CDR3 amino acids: CAISESRTGNGETQYF. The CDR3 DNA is TGTGCCATCAGTGAGTCGCGGACAGGGAATGGAGAGACCCAGTACTTC.